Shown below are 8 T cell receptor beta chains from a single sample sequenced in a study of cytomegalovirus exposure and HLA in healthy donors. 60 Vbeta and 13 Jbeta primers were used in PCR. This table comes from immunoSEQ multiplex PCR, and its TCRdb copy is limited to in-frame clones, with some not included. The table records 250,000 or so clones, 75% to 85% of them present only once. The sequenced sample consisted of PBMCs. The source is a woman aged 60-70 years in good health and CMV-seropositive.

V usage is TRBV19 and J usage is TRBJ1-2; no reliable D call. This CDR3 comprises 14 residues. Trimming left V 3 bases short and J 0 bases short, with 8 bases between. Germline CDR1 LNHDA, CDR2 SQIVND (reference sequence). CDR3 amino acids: CASSITGTNYGYTF. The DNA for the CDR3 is TGTGCCAGTAGTATCACCGGGACTAACTATGGCTACACCTTC.

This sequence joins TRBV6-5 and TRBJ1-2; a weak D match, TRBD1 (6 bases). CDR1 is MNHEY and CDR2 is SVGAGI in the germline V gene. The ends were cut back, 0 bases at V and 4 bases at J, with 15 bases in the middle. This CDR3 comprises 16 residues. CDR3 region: CASSYSFTGTSYGYTF. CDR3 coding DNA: TGTGCCAGCAGTTACTCGTTTACAGGGACCAGCTATGGCTACACCTTC.

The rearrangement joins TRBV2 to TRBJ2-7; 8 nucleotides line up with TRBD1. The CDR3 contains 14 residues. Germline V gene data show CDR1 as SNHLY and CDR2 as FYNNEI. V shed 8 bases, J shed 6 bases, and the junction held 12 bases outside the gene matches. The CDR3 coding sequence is TGTGCCAGCCAATTAGCGGACAGGGTCGGCGAGCAGTACTTC. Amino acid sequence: CASQLADRVGEQYF.

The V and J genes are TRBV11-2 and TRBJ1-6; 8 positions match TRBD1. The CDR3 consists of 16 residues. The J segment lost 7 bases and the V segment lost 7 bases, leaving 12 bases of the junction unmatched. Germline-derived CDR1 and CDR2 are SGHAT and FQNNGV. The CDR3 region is CASKRVGWDRNSPLHF. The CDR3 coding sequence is TGTGCCAGCAAAAGAGTCGGCTGGGACAGGAATTCACCCCTCCACTTT.

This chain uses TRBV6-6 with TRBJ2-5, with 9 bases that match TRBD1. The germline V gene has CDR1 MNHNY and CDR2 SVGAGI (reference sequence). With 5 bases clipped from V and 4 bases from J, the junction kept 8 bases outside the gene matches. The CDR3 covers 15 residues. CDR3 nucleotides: TGTGCCAGCAGTCCCTACAGGGGGCAGGTAGAGACCCAGTACTTC. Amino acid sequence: CASSPYRGQVETQYF.

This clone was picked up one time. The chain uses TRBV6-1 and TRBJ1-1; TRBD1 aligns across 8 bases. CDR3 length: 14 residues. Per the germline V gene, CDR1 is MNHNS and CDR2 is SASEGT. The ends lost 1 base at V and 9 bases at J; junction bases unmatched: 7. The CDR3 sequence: CASSEDSGGGKAFF. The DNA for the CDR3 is TGTGCCAGCAGTGAAGACTCAGGGGGCGGAAAAGCTTTCTTT.

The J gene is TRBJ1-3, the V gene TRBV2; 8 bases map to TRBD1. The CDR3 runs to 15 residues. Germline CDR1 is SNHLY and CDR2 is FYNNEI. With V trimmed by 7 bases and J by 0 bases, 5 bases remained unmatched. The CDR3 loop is CASTEGQASGNTIYF. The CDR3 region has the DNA TGTGCCAGCACCGAGGGACAGGCCTCTGGAAACACCATATATTTT.

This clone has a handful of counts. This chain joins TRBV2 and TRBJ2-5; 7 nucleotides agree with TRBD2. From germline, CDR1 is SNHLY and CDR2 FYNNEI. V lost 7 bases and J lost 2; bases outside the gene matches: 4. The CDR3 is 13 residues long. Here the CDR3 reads CASIRLAQETQYF. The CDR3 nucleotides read TGTGCCAGCATAAGACTAGCTCAAGAGACCCAGTACTTC.